Listed below are T cell receptor beta chains from one sample, sequenced in a study of blood T cell repertoires in COVID-19. This table comes from immunoSEQ multiplex PCR, and its TCRdb copy is limited to in-frame clones, with some not included. This table holds 200,000 to 250,000 clones, almost 90% found once. Specimen: peripheral blood. The origin of the receptors is an older woman with acute or convalescent COVID-19. Both conserved end residues are part of each CDR3. The D gene is left open where the match is weak. Clone sizes are given selectively: once, few, many, or a class where the clone is expanded.

>TRBJ2-2|TRBD2|.|TRBV7-9
TGTGCCAGCAGCTCACGGACTAGCGCGAACACCGGGGAGCTGTTTTTT
CASSSRTSANTGELFF
>TRBJ1-6|TRBD1|few|TRBV7-2
TGTGCCAGCAGCTTAAAGGGACAGGGTTTTTCACCCCTCCACTTT
CASSLKGQGFSPLHF
>TRBJ2-1|.|.|TRBV5-1
TGCGCCAGCAGCTTGTATTCTGGGACAAGCAATGAGCAGTTCTTC
CASSLYSGTSNEQFF
>TRBJ2-5|.|once|TRBV9
TGTGCCAGCAGCCCGACTACCCAAGAGACCCAGTACTTC
CASSPTTQETQYF
>TRBJ1-5|.|.|TRBV30
TGTGCCTGGAGTCCTCAGGCCAATCAGCCCCAGCATTTT
CAWSPQANQPQHF
>TRBJ2-1|TRBD2|.|TRBV6-2/TRBV6-3
TGTGCCAGCAGTTACCCCGGGACTAGGGTGATCGAGCAGTTCTTC
CASSYPGTRVIEQFF
>TRBJ1-3|TRBD1|.|TRBV6-6
TGTGCCAGCAGTTACTCGACAGGGGCTGGAAACACCATATATTTT
CASSYSTGAGNTIYF
>TRBJ2-5|.|.|TRBV5-1
TGCGCCAGCAGCTTGGTTCCGGGTTTAGGCCAAGAGACCCAGTACTTC
CASSLVPGLGQETQYF
>TRBJ2-3|.|.|TRBV12-3/TRBV12-4
TGTGCCAGCAGTCGGGGTATAACTGCGCAGTATTTT
CASSRGITAQYF
>TRBJ1-2|.|few|TRBV11-2
TGTGCCAGCAGCTTAGAGCCCCGGACAGTTTATGGCTACACCTTC
CASSLEPRTVYGYTF
>TRBJ2-7|TRBD1|few|TRBV19
TGTGCCAGTAGTATCGGGACAGGGGGCGGAGGGCAGTACTTC
CASSIGTGGGGQYF
>TRBJ1-3|.|.|TRBV18
TGTGCCAGCTCCCTGACTGAAATCTCTGGAAACACCATATATTTT
CASSLTEISGNTIYF
>TRBJ2-2|TRBD1|.|TRBV19
TGTGCCAGTAGTAGAAACAGGGGTAACACCGGGGAGCTGTTTTTT
CASSRNRGNTGELFF
>TRBJ2-7|.|.|TRBV19
TGTGCCAGTAGTGCTGACACATACTACGAGCAGTACTTC
CASSADTYYEQYF
>TRBJ2-1|.|.|TRBV4-3
TGCGCCAGCAGCCAAGATCTCGCGGCGGGAAACTACAATGAGCAGTTCTTC
CASSQDLAAGNYNEQFF
>TRBJ2-1|TRBD2|.|TRBV7-8
TGTGCCAGCAGCTTGACTAGCGGGAGAAGTGAGCAGTTCTTC
CASSLTSGRSEQFF
>TRBJ1-5|.|.|TRBV19
TGTGCCAGTAGTATCAAGGCGGGGGGGCGCGGAGGGAATCAGCCCCAGCATTTT
CASSIKAGGRGGNQPQHF
>TRBJ1-3|.|.|TRBV3-1/TRBV3-2
TGTGCCAGCAGCCCCCGTCGGTACTCTGGAAACACCATATATTTT
CASSPRRYSGNTIYF
>TRBJ1-1|.|.|TRBV19
TGTGCCAGTAGCCAAACAGGGCACAAAGTCTCGAGGAACACTGAAGCTTTCTTT
CASSQTGHKVSRNTEAFF
>TRBJ2-7|.|.|TRBV10-2
TGCGCCAGCAGTGAAATAGCCCGACTGTACTTC
CASSEIARLYF
>TRBJ1-1|.|once|TRBV4-2
TGTGCCAGCAGCCCCGACAGGTCTGAAGCTTTCTTT
CASSPDRSEAFF
>TRBJ1-4|TRBD1|.|TRBV13
TGTGCCAGCAGCCCGCAACAGGGGGCGGTGGAAAAACTGTTTTTT
CASSPQQGAVEKLFF
>TRBJ2-3|.|.|TRBV5-1
TGCGCCAGCAGCTTGGTGGACGGGAACACAGATACGCAGTATTTT
CASSLVDGNTDTQYF
>TRBJ2-1|.|.|TRBV5-1
TGCGCCAGCAGCCCGCCAGTACCCGCCTACAATGAGCAGTTCTTC
CASSPPVPAYNEQFF
>TRBJ2-5|TRBD2|.|TRBV5-1
TGCGCCAGCAGCTTGGGCGGGAGGACGACCGGGCAAGAGACCCAGTACTTC
CASSLGGRTTGQETQYF
>TRBJ1-1|.|.|TRBV5-1
TGCGCCAGCAGTTCGACAGGTGACTGGAACACTGAAGCTTTCTTT
CASSSTGDWNTEAFF
>TRBJ1-5|TRBD1|.|TRBV4-2
TGTGCCAGCAGCCTATCTGGGACAGGCAATCAGCCCCAGCATTTT
CASSLSGTGNQPQHF
>TRBJ2-7|TRBD1|.|TRBV6-5
TGTGCCAGCAGGCAACAGGGGATAGGGTCCTACGAGCAGTACTTC
CASRQQGIGSYEQYF
>TRBJ1-1|.|.|TRBV3-1/TRBV3-2
TGTGCCAGCAGCCTAAAGGGGTTTAGGGACACTGAAGCTTTCTTT
CASSLKGFRDTEAFF
>TRBJ1-2|TRBD1|.|TRBV4-2
TGTGCCAGCAGCCAAGACCGAGCGACAGGGAACCCCCCTTTTCTGGGCTACACCTTC
CASSQDRATGNPPFLGYTF
>TRBJ1-2|.|.|TRBV5-6
TGTGCCAGCAGCTTGTTGAGGTCAGAGGCAGGGAGGTTTGGAGGTGGCTACACCTTC
CASSLLRSEAGRFGGGYTF
>TRBJ2-5|TRBD2|.|TRBV6-5
TGTGCCAGCAGTCAGACTAGCGCTTTGAGAGAGACCCAGTACTTC
CASSQTSALRETQYF
>TRBJ1-5|TRBD1|once|TRBV7-2
TGTGCCAGCAGCGCAACAGGGGGTGATCAGCCCCAGCATTTT
CASSATGGDQPQHF
>TRBJ2-3|.|.|TRBV2
TGTGCCAGCTTACTAGTTTCTAGCACAGATACGCAGTATTTT
CASLLVSSTDTQYF
>TRBJ1-4|TRBD1|.|TRBV24-1
TGTGCCACCAGTGAAGCCGGGACAGGGGATGAAAAACTGTTTTTT
CATSEAGTGDEKLFF
>TRBJ2-2|TRBD1|.|TRBV6-5
TGTGCCAGCAGGTCGACAGGGCGGACCGGGGAGCTGTTTTTT
CASRSTGRTGELFF
>TRBJ1-2|TRBD1|once|TRBV6-5
TGTGCCAGCAGAGACGGGACAGGGCGGGATGGCTACACCTTC
CASRDGTGRDGYTF
>TRBJ2-7|TRBD1|.|TRBV6-5
TGTGCCAGCAGTAGGACAGGATCCTACGAGCAGTACTTC
CASSRTGSYEQYF
>TRBJ2-2|TRBD1|.|TRBV12-5
TGTGCTAGTGGTTTGGTACTGGGACAGGGGGTCGGGGAGCTGTTTTTT
CASGLVLGQGVGELFF
>TRBJ2-5|TRBD1|.|TRBV30
TGTGCCTGGAGTGTGGGACAGGGGAGCCAAGAGACCCAGTACTTC
CAWSVGQGSQETQYF
>TRBJ1-6|TRBD1|.|TRBV7-2
TGTGCCAGCAGCGAAACAGGGGGTTTCTATAATTCACCCCTCCACTTT
CASSETGGFYNSPLHF
>TRBJ1-5|.|.|TRBV6-5
TGTGCCAGCAGTTACTCTCCGGGTCAGCCCCAGCATTTT
CASSYSPGQPQHF
>TRBJ1-2|.|.|TRBV28
TGTGCCAGCAGTTACCAGGGATGGGGCTACACCTTC
CASSYQGWGYTF
>TRBJ2-2|TRBD1|.|TRBV19
TGTGCCAGTATGGGGACAGCGCAGCAAATAAACACCGGGGAGCTGTTTTTT
CASMGTAQQINTGELFF
>TRBJ2-1|.|few|TRBV5-1
TGCGCCAGCAGCTTGGAGGTGACTATCGGTGCTGAGCAGTTCTTC
CASSLEVTIGAEQFF
>TRBJ2-2|TRBD1|.|TRBV28
TGTGCCAGCAGTTTAAGGGGGACAGGGAGCGGGGAGCTGTTTTTT
CASSLRGTGSGELFF
>TRBJ2-2|.|.|TRBV11-3
TGTGCCAGCAGCCCGGGATTCGGGGAGCTGTTTTTT
CASSPGFGELFF
>TRBJ1-1|TRBD1|few|TRBV7-8
TGTGCCAGCAGAAGGGGACAGGGGACGACTGAAGCTTTCTTT
CASRRGQGTTEAFF